The text below deals with one T cell receptor (beta chain). Its specificity is not known. These data are taken from a study of T cells after yellow fever vaccination. Study as a whole: SMART-Seq v4 Ultra Low Input served to prepare low-cell-number fractions. Study results and caveats: Post-booster repertoires contained most primary-vaccination clones again (96% CD4, 88% CD8). The CD4 and CD8 compartments had a small share of their clonotypes in common.

The study made its TCR cDNA through 5'RACE template switching. That step introduced a universal primer site along with UMIs. TCRdb processed the 5' RACE reads anew with MiXCR; each CDR3 protein has one entry. The table lists about 300,000 distinct CDR3 sequences, approximately 10% of them singletons. CDR1 and CDR2 (germline): MNHEY, SVGEGT. Trimming left V 6 bases short and J 1 base short, with 8 bases between. The CDR3 is 13 residues long. This specimen consisted of CD4+ T cells sorted from PBMCs, obtained 5 days after the yellow fever booster vaccination. The chain recombines TRBV6-2 or TRBV6-3 with TRBJ2-3; D unresolved. This receptor was identified in a man aged 18 to 29 who received the YFV17D yellow fever vaccine. The CDR3 spells CASRSLGTDTQYF. Here the CDR3 DNA reads TGTGCCAGCAGATCCCTGGGCACAGATACGCAGTATTTT.